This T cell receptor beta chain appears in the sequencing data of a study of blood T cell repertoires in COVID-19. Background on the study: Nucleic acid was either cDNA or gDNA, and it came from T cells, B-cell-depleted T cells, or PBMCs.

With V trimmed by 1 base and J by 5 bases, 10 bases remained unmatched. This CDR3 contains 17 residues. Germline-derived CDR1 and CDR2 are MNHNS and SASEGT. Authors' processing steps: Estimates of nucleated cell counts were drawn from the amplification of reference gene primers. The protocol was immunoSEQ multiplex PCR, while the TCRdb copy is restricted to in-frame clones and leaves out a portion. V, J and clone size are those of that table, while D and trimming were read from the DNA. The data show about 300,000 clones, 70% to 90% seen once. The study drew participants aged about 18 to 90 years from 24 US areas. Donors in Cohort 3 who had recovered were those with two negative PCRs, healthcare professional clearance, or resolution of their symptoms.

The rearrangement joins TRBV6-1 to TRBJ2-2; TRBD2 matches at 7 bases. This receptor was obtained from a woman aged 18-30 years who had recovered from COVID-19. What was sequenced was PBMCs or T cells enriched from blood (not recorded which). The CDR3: CASSEGPSGGDTGELFF. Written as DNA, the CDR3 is TGTGCCAGCAGTGAAGGACCCTCGGGGGGTGATACCGGGGAGCTGTTTTTT.